This TCR beta chain was profiled in a study of cytomegalovirus exposure and HLA in healthy donors. Study summary: An analysis done earlier identified about 120 million unique TCR beta sequences from 150 million to 200 million T cells. Study results and caveats: An Asian-associated ancestry cluster reportedly showed fewer N-insertions than the approximately 690-donor mean in a later analysis. TCR beta V- and J-gene trimming was later associated with a missense DCLRE1C variant. For most subjects, TCR beta sequences were reported to predict HLA-A and HLA-B alleles with accuracy.

PCR amplification relied on 60 Vbeta primers (plus 13 Jbeta primers). Libraries were prepared by immunoSEQ multiplex PCR; TCRdb keeps only in-frame clonotypes and omits some of them. The sample contains around 150,000 clones, roughly four fifths of which appear only once. On this clone itself: The antigen is unknown.

This CDR3 has 15 amino acids. V lost 5 bases and J 0 bases, leaving 11 bases between the germline ends. Germline CDR1 MNHEY, CDR2 SMNVEV (reference sequence). The chain is built from TRBV27 and TRBJ1-3; possibly TRBD1 for D (5 bases). Sequenced input: PBMCs. The sequence was obtained from a man between 35 and 55 years old in good health and CMV-seropositive. The CDR3 spells CASSRGYGSGNTIYF. The CDR3 bases are TGTGCCAGCAGTCGGGGGTACGGCTCTGGAAACACCATATATTTT.